A selection of T cell receptor beta chains follows, all from one sample in a study of blood T cell repertoires in COVID-19. TCRdb keeps only in-frame clones here, not all; method: immunoSEQ multiplex PCR. In the table there are tens of thousands of clones, 80% to 90% of which are singletons. Sample: peripheral blood. The source is a woman aged 80 or older with acute or convalescent COVID-19. Each CDR3 is given with its conserved first and last residue. Fields, in order: V gene, J gene, clone size, D gene, CDR3 DNA, CDR3 protein. The D gene is left open where the match is weak. Rows may omit the clone size; those that give it use once, few, many or a size class.

TRBV11-2	TRBJ2-7	.	TRBD2	TGTGCCAGCGGAGGGGAGGGGCGGGCGGCCGAGCAGTACTTC	CASGGEGRAAEQYF
TRBV2	TRBJ2-3	.	.	TGTGCCAGCAGTGAAGGGCAGGTCACAGATACGCAGTATTTT	CASSEGQVTDTQYF
TRBV7-2	TRBJ2-1	.	TRBD2	TGTGCCAGCAGCTTAATCCTAGCGGGAAATGAGCAGTTCTTC	CASSLILAGNEQFF
TRBV13	TRBJ1-4	.	TRBD1	TGTGCCAGCAGCCGACAGGGTGGGGCTACAACTAATGAAAAACTGTTTTTT	CASSRQGGATTNEKLFF
TRBV2	TRBJ1-2	.	.	TGTGCCAGCGAGGATTCTAACTATGGCTACACCTTC	CASEDSNYGYTF
TRBV5-1	TRBJ1-1	.	TRBD1	TGCGCCAGCAGCTCGGGGACAGGGGGGACTGAAGCTTTCTTT	CASSSGTGGTEAFF
TRBV6-5	TRBJ1-4	.	TRBD1	TGTGCCAGTAAACTCAAAGACAGGGGGCTCGAAAAACTGTTTTTT	CASKLKDRGLEKLFF
TRBV11-2	TRBJ2-1	.	TRBD1	TGTGCCAGCAGCGCAGGGGGAAGCTCCTACAATGAGCAGTTCTTC	CASSAGGSSYNEQFF
TRBV7-6	TRBJ2-3	.	TRBD1	TGTGCCAGCAGCTTACGACAGGGATCAGATACGCAGTATTTT	CASSLRQGSDTQYF
TRBV14	TRBJ1-2	.	TRBD1	TGTGCCAGCAGCCCTCGGGACAGGGCTAACTATGGCTACACCTTC	CASSPRDRANYGYTF
TRBV5-1	TRBJ2-3	once	TRBD2	TGCGCCAGCAGCCTCGGCCCGACTAGCGGGAGTATCGATACGCAGTATTTT	CASSLGPTSGSIDTQYF
TRBV30	TRBJ2-3	once	.	TGTGCCTGGAGTGTACGGCGGCCTAGCACAGATACGCAGTATTTT	CAWSVRRPSTDTQYF
TRBV4-3	TRBJ1-1	.	.	TGCGCCAGCAGCCAAGGCCCGGCAGGGGCGAACACTGAAGCTTTCTTT	CASSQGPAGANTEAFF
TRBV5-5	TRBJ2-5	.	TRBD1	TGTGCCAGCAGCTTGATAAGACAGGGGGGAGAGACCCAGTACTTC	CASSLIRQGGETQYF
TRBV5-6	TRBJ2-7	.	.	TGTGCCAGCAGCTTCGGGAGCGTAAAAGGCTACGAGCAGTACTTC	CASSFGSVKGYEQYF
TRBV19	TRBJ1-1	.	.	TGTGCCAGCCATCCTACAGTTAACACTGAAGCTTTCTTT	CASHPTVNTEAFF
TRBV19	TRBJ1-2	.	TRBD1	TGTGCCAGTAGTATCATGTGGACAGGGGGAGCTAACTATGGCTACACCTTC	CASSIMWTGGANYGYTF
TRBV30	TRBJ2-4	few	.	TGTGCCTGGAGTGTAAGGTCCGGGGGATTAGCCAAAAACATTCAGTACTTC	CAWSVRSGGLAKNIQYF
TRBV9	TRBJ1-3	.	.	TGTGCCAGCAGCGGGGGAGCCAGGGGATCTGGAAACACCATATATTTT	CASSGGARGSGNTIYF
TRBV11-2	TRBJ2-7	.	TRBD2	TGTGCCAGCAGCTTAGGAGGAACGGGAGGGCTTAATTACGAGCAGTACTTC	CASSLGGTGGLNYEQYF